This T cell receptor (beta chain) was sequenced for a study of T cell responses to AZD1222 COVID-19 vaccine. Study results and limitations: Clonal diversity was possibly underestimated, and white British individuals and females predominated among donors. Variant regions that are unmutated are reportedly the target of nearly half of spike-specific TCRs.

Remarks on this clone: Its antigen is unidentified.

Method: immunoSEQ multiplex PCR; TCRdb's copy keeps in-frame clones and lacks some. The sample records about 150,000 clones, about 92% being singletons. The CDR3 spans 16 residues. Germline V CDR1 and CDR2: SGHRS, YFSETQ. V lost 1 base, J lost 5 bases, and 6 bases stayed unmatched. This TCR came from an adult who received the AZD1222 COVID-19 vaccine. The input for sequencing was peripheral blood, taken 28 days after the second AZD1222 dose. This chain joins TRBV5-1 and TRBJ2-1; 10 positions match TRBD2. CDR3 loop: CASSLSLAGANNEQFF. The CDR3, as DNA: TGCGCCAGCAGCTTGTCTCTAGCGGGAGCAAACAATGAGCAGTTCTTC.